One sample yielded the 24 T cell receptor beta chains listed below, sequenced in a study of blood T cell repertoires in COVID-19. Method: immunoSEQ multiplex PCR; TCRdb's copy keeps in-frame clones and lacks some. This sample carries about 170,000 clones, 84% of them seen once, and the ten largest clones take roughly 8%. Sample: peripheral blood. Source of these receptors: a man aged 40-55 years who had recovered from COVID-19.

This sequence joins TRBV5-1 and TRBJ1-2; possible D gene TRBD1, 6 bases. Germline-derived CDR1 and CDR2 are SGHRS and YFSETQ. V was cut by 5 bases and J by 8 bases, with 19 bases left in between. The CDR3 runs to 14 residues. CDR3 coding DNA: TGCGCCAGCAGGACAGGTCAGGGCTTTGAAGGCTACACCTTC. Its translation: CASRTGQGFEGYTF.

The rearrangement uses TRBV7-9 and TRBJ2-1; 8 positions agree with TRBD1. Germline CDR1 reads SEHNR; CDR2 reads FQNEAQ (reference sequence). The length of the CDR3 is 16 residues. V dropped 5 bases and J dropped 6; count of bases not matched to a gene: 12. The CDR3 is CASSTNTGGNFNEQFF. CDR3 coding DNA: TGTGCCAGCAGCACAAATACAGGGGGTAATTTCAATGAGCAGTTCTTC.

For the CDR3, the DNA is TGTGCCTGGAGTGGGTACAGTGCTGCAACTAATGAAAAACTGTTTTTT. This encodes CAWSGYSAATNEKLFF. The V gene is TRBV30, the J gene TRBJ1-4; D remains unclear. The length of the CDR3 is 16 residues. Germline-derived CDR1 and CDR2 are GTSNPN and SVGIG (reference sequence). Trimming stripped 1 base from V and 0 bases from J, with 12 bases between.

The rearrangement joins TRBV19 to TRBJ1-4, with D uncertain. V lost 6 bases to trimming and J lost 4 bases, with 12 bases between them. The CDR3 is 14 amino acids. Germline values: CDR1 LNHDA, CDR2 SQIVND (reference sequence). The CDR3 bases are TGTGCCAGTAGCCATGACACTTATAATGAAAAACTGTTTTTT. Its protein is CASSHDTYNEKLFF.

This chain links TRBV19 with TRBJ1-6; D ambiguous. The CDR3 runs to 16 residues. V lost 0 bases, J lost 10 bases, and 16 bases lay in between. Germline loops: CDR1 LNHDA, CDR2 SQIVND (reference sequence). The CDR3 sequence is CASSIDWKVAGSPLHF. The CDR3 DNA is TGTGCCAGTAGTATAGATTGGAAGGTAGCCGGGTCACCCCTCCACTTT. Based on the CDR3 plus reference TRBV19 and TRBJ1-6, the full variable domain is DGGITQSPKYLFRKEGQNVTLSCEQNLNHDAMYWYRQDPGQGLRLIYYSQIVNDFQKGDIAEGYSVSREKKESFPLTVTSAQKNPTAFYLCASSIDWKVAGSPLHFGNGTRLTVT.

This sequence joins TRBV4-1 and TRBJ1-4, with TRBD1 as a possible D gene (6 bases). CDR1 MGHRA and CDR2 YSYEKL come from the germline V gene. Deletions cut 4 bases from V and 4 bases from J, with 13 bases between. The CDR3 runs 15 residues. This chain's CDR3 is CASSRARGGNEKLFF. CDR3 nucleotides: TGCGCCAGCAGCCGTGCGAGGGGGGGTAATGAAAAACTGTTTTTT.

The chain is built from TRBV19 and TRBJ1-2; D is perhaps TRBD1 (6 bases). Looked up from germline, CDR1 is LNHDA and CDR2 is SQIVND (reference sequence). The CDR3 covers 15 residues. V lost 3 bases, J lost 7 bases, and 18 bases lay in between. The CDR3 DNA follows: TGTGCCAGTAGTATTCCGGCTGGGACATCTGGTGGCTACACCTTC. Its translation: CASSIPAGTSGGYTF.

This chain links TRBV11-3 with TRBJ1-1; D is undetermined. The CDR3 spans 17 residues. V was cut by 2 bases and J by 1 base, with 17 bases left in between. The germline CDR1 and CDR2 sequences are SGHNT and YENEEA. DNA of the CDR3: TGTGCCAGCAGCTTATATGTTCAGAAGACAAAGAACACTGAAGCTTTCTTT. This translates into CASSLYVQKTKNTEAFF. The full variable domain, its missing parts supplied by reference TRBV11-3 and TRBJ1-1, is EAGVVQSPRYKIIEKKQPVAFWCNPISGHNTLYWYLQNLGQGPELLIRYENEEAVDDSQLPKDRFSAERLKGVDSTLKIQPAELGDSAVYLCASSLYVQKTKNTEAFFGQGTRLTVV.

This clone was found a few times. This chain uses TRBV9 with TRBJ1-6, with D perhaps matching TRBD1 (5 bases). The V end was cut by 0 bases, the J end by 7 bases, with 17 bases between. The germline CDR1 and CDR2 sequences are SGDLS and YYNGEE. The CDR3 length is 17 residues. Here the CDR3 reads CASSVADFLAGNSPLHF. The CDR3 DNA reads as TGTGCCAGCAGCGTAGCTGATTTTTTGGCAGGGAATTCACCCCTCCACTTT.

DNA for the CDR3: TGTGCCAGCAGCACGAGAGGCACAGATACGCAGTATTTT. As protein: CASSTRGTDTQYF. The rearrangement uses TRBV6-5 and TRBJ2-3; D not certain. Germline CDR1 reads MNHEY; CDR2 reads SVGAGI. Trimming pared 6 bases from V and 1 base from J, leaving 8 bases between. CDR3 length equals 13 residues.

The CDR3 DNA reads TGCGCCAGCAGCCAAGAGGGACTAGCGGGAGCCTACAATGAGCAGTTCTTC. This codes for CASSQEGLAGAYNEQFF. The chain links TRBV4-3 to TRBJ2-1, with 14 bases fitting TRBD2. Germline CDR1 is LGHNA and CDR2 is YSLEER. The CDR3 consists of 17 residues. The V segment lost 0 bases and the J segment 2 bases; nucleotides outside the gene matches: 0.

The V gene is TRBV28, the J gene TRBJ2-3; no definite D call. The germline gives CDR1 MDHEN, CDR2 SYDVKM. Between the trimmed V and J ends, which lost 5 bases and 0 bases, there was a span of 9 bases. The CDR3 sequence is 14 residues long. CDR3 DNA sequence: TGTGCCAGCAGTCCGACACCTAGCACAGATACGCAGTATTTT. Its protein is CASSPTPSTDTQYF.

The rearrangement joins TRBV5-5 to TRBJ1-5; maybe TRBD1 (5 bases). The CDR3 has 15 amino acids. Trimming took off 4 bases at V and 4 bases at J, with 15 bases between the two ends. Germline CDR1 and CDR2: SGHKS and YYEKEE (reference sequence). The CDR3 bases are TGTGCCAGCAGCCCTGCGGGGGGAGAAAATCAGCCCCAGCATTTT. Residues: CASSPAGGENQPQHF.

The CDR3 DNA is TGTGCCAGCAGCTTGTGGCAGGGCAATCAGCCCCAGCATTTT. Protein: CASSLWQGNQPQHF. The chain combines TRBV5-6 with TRBJ1-5; D unclear. CDR1 SGHDT and CDR2 YYEEEE come from the germline V gene. CDR3 size: 14 residues. Between the trimmed V and J ends, which lost 1 base and 2 bases, there was a span of 7 bases.

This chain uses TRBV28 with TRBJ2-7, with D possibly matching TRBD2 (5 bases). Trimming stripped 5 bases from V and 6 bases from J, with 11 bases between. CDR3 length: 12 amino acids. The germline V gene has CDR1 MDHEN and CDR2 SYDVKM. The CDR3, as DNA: TGTGCCAGCAGTCTAAGGACTGGCGAGCAGTACTTC. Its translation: CASSLRTGEQYF.

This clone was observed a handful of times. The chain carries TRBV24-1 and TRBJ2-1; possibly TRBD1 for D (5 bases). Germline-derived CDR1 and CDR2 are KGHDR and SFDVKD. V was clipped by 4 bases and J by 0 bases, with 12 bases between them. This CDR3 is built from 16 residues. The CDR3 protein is CATSDITGDSYNEQFF. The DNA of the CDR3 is TGTGCCACCAGTGACATAACAGGTGACTCCTACAATGAGCAGTTCTTC.

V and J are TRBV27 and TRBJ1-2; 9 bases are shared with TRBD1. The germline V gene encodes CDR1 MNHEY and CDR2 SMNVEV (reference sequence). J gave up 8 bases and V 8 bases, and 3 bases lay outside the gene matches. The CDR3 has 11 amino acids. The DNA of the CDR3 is TGTGCCAGCGGGACAGGGAGCGGCTACACCTTC. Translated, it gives CASGTGSGYTF.

This CDR3 is CASSSLNEQFF. Here the CDR3 DNA reads TGTGCCAGCAGTTCCTTAAATGAGCAGTTCTTC. The chain employs TRBV12-3 or TRBV12-4 and TRBJ2-1; unclear D gene. The V and J ends lost 4 bases and 7 bases respectively, with 5 bases between them. This CDR3 is 11 amino acids long.

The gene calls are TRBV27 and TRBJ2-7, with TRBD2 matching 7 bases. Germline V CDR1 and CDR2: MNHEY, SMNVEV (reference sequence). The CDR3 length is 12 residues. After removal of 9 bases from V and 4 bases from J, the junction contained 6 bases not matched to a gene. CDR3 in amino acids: CASRGLNYEQYF. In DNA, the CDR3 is TGTGCCAGTAGGGGACTAAATTACGAGCAGTACTTC.

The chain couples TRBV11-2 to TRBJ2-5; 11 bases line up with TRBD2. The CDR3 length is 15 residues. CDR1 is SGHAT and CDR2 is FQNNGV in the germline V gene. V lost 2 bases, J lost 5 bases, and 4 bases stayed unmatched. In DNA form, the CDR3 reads TGTGCCAGCAGCTTATTAGCGGGAGGGATCGAGACCCAGTACTTC. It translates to CASSLLAGGIETQYF.

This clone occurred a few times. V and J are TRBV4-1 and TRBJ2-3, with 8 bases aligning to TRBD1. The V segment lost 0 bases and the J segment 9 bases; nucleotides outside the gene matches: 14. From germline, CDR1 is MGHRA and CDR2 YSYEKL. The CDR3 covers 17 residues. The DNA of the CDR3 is TGCGCCAGCAGCCAAGAAGCGCCAGGGGGCGAAGGTGACACGCAGTATTTT. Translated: CASSQEAPGGEGDTQYF.

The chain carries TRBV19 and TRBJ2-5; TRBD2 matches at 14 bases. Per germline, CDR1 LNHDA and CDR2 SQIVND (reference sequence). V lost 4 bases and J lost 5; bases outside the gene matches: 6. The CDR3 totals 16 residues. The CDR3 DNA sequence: TGTGCCAGTAGTACTCGGACTAGCGGGAGGTCTGAGACCCAGTACTTC. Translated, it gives CASSTRTSGRSETQYF.

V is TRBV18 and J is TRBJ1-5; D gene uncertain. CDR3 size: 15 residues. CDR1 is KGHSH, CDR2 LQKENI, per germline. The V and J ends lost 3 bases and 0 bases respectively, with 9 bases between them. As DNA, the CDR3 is TGTGCCAGCTCACCCACCACAGATAGCAATCAGCCCCAGCATTTT. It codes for CASSPTTDSNQPQHF.

The CDR3 loop is CASSYQVESPLHF. The CDR3 DNA is TGTGCCAGCAGTTACCAAGTTGAGTCACCCCTCCACTTT. The V and J genes are TRBV6-6 and TRBJ1-6, with D hard to call. The germline gives CDR1 MNHNY, CDR2 SVGAGI (reference sequence). With 2 bases removed from V and 10 bases from J, the gap between germline ends came to 9 bases. The CDR3 is 13 residues long.